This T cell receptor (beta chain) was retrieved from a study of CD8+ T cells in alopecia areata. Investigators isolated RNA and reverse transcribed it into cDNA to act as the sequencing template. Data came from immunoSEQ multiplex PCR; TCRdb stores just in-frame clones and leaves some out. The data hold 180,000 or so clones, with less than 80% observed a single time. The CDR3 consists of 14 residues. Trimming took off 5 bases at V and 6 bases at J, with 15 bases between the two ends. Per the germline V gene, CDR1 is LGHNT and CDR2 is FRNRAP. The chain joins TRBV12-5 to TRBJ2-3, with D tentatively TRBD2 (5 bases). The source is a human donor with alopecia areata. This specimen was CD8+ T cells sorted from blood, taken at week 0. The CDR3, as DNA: TGTGCTAGTGGTAGAGGGAACCCTCGGGATACGCAGTATTTT. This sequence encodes CASGRGNPRDTQYF.